A selection of T cell receptor beta chains follows, all from one sample in a study of primary melanoma T cells and metastatic recurrence. Here immunoSEQ multiplex PCR was the method, and the copy in TCRdb shows in-frame clones only, minus some. The profile shows around 790 clones, less than 80% of them singletons. Material: melanoma tumor tissue. The receptors shown here come from a human donor with melanoma. The CDR3 runs from the conserved cysteine through the conserved F or W. The order of the fields is D gene, V gene, clone size, J gene, CDR3 protein, CDR3 DNA. The D gene is left open where the match is weak. Not every row has a clone size; where given, it reads once, few, many or a size class.

D gene: NA; V gene: TRBV14; clone size: NA; J gene: TRBJ1-2; CDR3 protein: CASSQDPIYGYTF; CDR3 DNA: TGTGCCAGCAGCCAAGATCCCATCTATGGCTACACCTTC
D gene: NA; V gene: TRBV11-3; clone size: large; J gene: TRBJ1-1; CDR3 protein: CASSNEQEKPTEAFF; CDR3 DNA: TGTGCCAGCAGCAACGAACAGGAAAAACCGACTGAAGCTTTCTTT
D gene: NA; V gene: TRBV6-8; clone size: NA; J gene: TRBJ1-2; CDR3 protein: CASGERPGGYTF; CDR3 DNA: TGTGCCAGCGGGGAGCGCCCGGGTGGCTACACCTTC
D gene: TRBD2; V gene: TRBV6-8; clone size: NA; J gene: TRBJ2-1; CDR3 protein: CASSYVGLAGVGEQFF; CDR3 DNA: TGTGCCAGCAGTTACGTGGGATTAGCGGGAGTTGGTGAGCAGTTCTTC
D gene: NA; V gene: TRBV11-3; clone size: NA; J gene: TRBJ1-3; CDR3 protein: CASSLNLGGNTIYF; CDR3 DNA: TGTGCCAGCAGCCTGAACTTAGGAGGAAACACCATATATTTT
D gene: NA; V gene: TRBV6-8; clone size: NA; J gene: TRBJ2-1; CDR3 protein: CASSYFRRTQHNEQFF; CDR3 DNA: TGTGCCAGCAGTTACTTCAGGCGGACCCAACACAATGAGCAGTTCTTC
D gene: TRBD1; V gene: TRBV30; clone size: NA; J gene: TRBJ1-3; CDR3 protein: CAWSVHRGVGNTIYF; CDR3 DNA: TGTGCCTGGAGTGTACACAGGGGAGTTGGAAACACCATATATTTT
D gene: TRBD1; V gene: TRBV11-3; clone size: NA; J gene: TRBJ2-5; CDR3 protein: CASSYGQGMAETQYF; CDR3 DNA: TGTGCCAGCAGCTACGGACAGGGTATGGCAGAGACCCAGTACTTC
D gene: TRBD1; V gene: TRBV9; clone size: NA; J gene: TRBJ2-7; CDR3 protein: CASSVEAGGNYEQYF; CDR3 DNA: TGTGCCAGCAGCGTAGAGGCAGGGGGCAACTACGAGCAGTACTTC
D gene: TRBD1; V gene: TRBV11-3; clone size: NA; J gene: TRBJ2-3; CDR3 protein: CASSSDGTGTDTQYF; CDR3 DNA: TGTGCCAGCAGCTCAGATGGGACAGGGACAGATACGCAGTATTTT
D gene: NA; V gene: TRBV10-1; clone size: NA; J gene: TRBJ1-1; CDR3 protein: CASKGDTEAFF; CDR3 DNA: TGCGCCAGCAAGGGGGACACTGAAGCTTTCTTT
D gene: NA; V gene: TRBV6-7; clone size: NA; J gene: TRBJ2-5; CDR3 protein: CASSPDLGEPLETQYF; CDR3 DNA: TGTGCCAGCAGTCCTGACCTCGGGGAACCTTTGGAGACCCAGTACTTC
D gene: TRBD1; V gene: TRBV28; clone size: NA; J gene: TRBJ2-1; CDR3 protein: CASSVWDRGINEQFF; CDR3 DNA: TGTGCCAGCAGTGTTTGGGACAGGGGAATCAATGAGCAGTTCTTC
D gene: NA; V gene: TRBV7-4; clone size: NA; J gene: TRBJ1-1; CDR3 protein: CASSFFSSQQARPQTMNTEAFF; CDR3 DNA: TGTGCCAGCAGCTTTTTTAGTAGTCAACAGGCGCGGCCGCAAACCATGAACACTGAAGCTTTCTTT
D gene: TRBD1; V gene: TRBV6-8; clone size: NA; J gene: TRBJ1-3; CDR3 protein: CASSSTGGSGNTIYF; CDR3 DNA: TGTGCCAGCAGTTCGACAGGGGGCTCTGGAAACACCATATATTTT
D gene: NA; V gene: TRBV6-8; clone size: NA; J gene: TRBJ1-2; CDR3 protein: CASRRTTNYGYTF; CDR3 DNA: TGTGCCAGCAGAAGGACAACAAACTATGGCTACACCTTC